These T cell receptor beta chains were read from a single sample in a study of blood T cell repertoires in COVID-19. Assay used: immunoSEQ multiplex PCR; TCRdb lists only in-frame clones, some missing. The sample yields roughly 280,000 clones, about 89% seen once. Source material: peripheral blood. These receptors were obtained from a man aged 40-49 years with active or convalescent COVID-19. Each CDR3 is given with its conserved first and last residue. Fields, in order: J gene, V gene, D gene, clone size, CDR3 length, CDR3 DNA, CDR3 protein. The D gene is left open where the match is weak. The size field is filled for only some rows; it gives once, few, many or a size class.

>TRBJ1-2|TRBV11-3|TRBD1|.|15
TGTGCCAGCAGCTTTGGAGTCGGGACAGGTTATGGCTACACCTTC
CASSFGVGTGYGYTF
>TRBJ2-7|TRBV30|TRBD1|.|12
TGTGCCTGGGCGTATACAGGGGTCGAGCAGTACTTC
CAWAYTGVEQYF
>TRBJ2-1|TRBV27|TRBD2|.|16
TGTGCCAGCAGCCACGAAAGCGGGAGTTGGTTCAATGAGCAGTTCTTC
CASSHESGSWFNEQFF
>TRBJ1-3|TRBV13|TRBD1|.|15
TGTGCCAGCAGCTTGGGGACAGGGTTCGGAAACACCATATATTTT
CASSLGTGFGNTIYF
>TRBJ1-2|TRBV28|TRBD1|few|15
TGTGCCAGCAGGAATACAGGGGGCAGTAACTATGGCTACACCTTC
CASRNTGGSNYGYTF
>TRBJ1-5|TRBV10-3|.|.|14
TGTGCCATCAGCAACGGGAAGAACGGTCAGCCCCAGCATTTT
CAISNGKNGQPQHF
>TRBJ1-2|TRBV13|TRBD1|.|17
TGTGCCAGCAGCTTAGGGGAAGGGACAGGGTTTGACTATGGCTACACCTTC
CASSLGEGTGFDYGYTF
>TRBJ1-1|TRBV2|.|few|14
TGTGCCAGCGGGGCAAACCCTGGGCCCACTGAAGCTTTCTTT
CASGANPGPTEAFF
>TRBJ2-7|TRBV5-1|TRBD2|.|16
TGCGCCAGCAGCTCACAGTTCGCTAGCGGGAAGTACGAGCAGTACTTC
CASSSQFASGKYEQYF
>TRBJ1-1|TRBV5-1|.|.|13
TGCGCCAGCAGCGACATAATAACGGGAGCCGCTTTCTTT
CASSDIITGAAFF
>TRBJ2-1|TRBV6-1|TRBD2|.|16
TGTGCCAGCAGTGGAATAGCGGGAGGCATATACAATGAGCAGTTCTTC
CASSGIAGGIYNEQFF
>TRBJ1-4|TRBV25-1|.|.|13
TGTGCCAGCACAGGGTCGGCTAATGAAAAACTGTTTTTT
CASTGSANEKLFF